This is a list of T cell receptor beta chains from one sample in a study of blood T cell repertoires in COVID-19. Sequencing was performed with immunoSEQ multiplex PCR; in TCRdb, only in-frame clones are kept and a portion is missing. Of about 350,000 clones in the sample, 91% were seen once. Input material: peripheral blood. These receptors were collected from a woman younger than 30 who had recovered from COVID-19. Both conserved end residues are part of each CDR3. D genes are given only for firm matches.

V: TRBV14
D: -
J: TRBJ1-1
DNA: TGTGCCAGCAGCCAAGCGACAGGGAACACTGAAGCTTTCTTT
CDR3: CASSQATGNTEAFF

V: TRBV9
D: TRBD1
J: TRBJ2-3
DNA: TGTGCCAGCAGCTCGGCTTCGGACAGGGTTTCAGATACGCAGTATTTT
CDR3: CASSSASDRVSDTQYF

V: TRBV9
D: TRBD2
J: TRBJ2-1
DNA: TGTGCCAGCAGCGACGGACTAGCGGTTACCAGGGGCTTATACAATGAGCAGTTCTTC
CDR3: CASSDGLAVTRGLYNEQFF

V: TRBV7-2
D: -
J: TRBJ2-6
DNA: TGTGCCAGCAGCTTCCGCTCTGGGGCCAACGTCCTGACTTTC
CDR3: CASSFRSGANVLTF

V: TRBV19
D: TRBD1
J: TRBJ1-1
DNA: TGTGCCAGTAGCTACAGGGGAAGGGGCACTGAAGCTTTCTTT
CDR3: CASSYRGRGTEAFF

V: TRBV3-1/TRBV3-2
D: -
J: TRBJ1-4
DNA: TGTGCCAGCAGCCAGCTGGGAGGTGGAGAAAAACTGTTTTTT
CDR3: CASSQLGGGEKLFF

V: TRBV20-1
D: -
J: TRBJ2-2
DNA: TGCAGTGCTAGTCGGCCTAGTAACACCGGGGAGCTGTTTTTT
CDR3: CSASRPSNTGELFF

V: TRBV29-1
D: -
J: TRBJ2-1
DNA: TGCAGCGTCAGCGGGTGGTCCTCCTACAATGAGCAGTTCTTC
CDR3: CSVSGWSSYNEQFF

V: TRBV27
D: TRBD1
J: TRBJ2-1
DNA: TGTGCCAGCAGTCCCCATACCGGGACAGGGTATCCCAATGAGCAGTTCTTC
CDR3: CASSPHTGTGYPNEQFF

V: TRBV7-2
D: -
J: TRBJ1-1
DNA: TGTGCCAGCAGCTTTTCAGGGTTGACTGAAGCTTTCTTT
CDR3: CASSFSGLTEAFF

V: TRBV6-5
D: -
J: TRBJ2-1
DNA: TGTGCCAGCAGTTACACGGGAGCAGCCTACAATGAGCAGTTCTTC
CDR3: CASSYTGAAYNEQFF

V: TRBV20-1
D: -
J: TRBJ2-3
DNA: TGCAGTGCCTATGCCGCAGATACGCAGTATTTT
CDR3: CSAYAADTQYF